This TCR beta chain was recorded in a study of cytomegalovirus exposure and HLA in healthy donors. The method was immunoSEQ multiplex PCR; TCRdb's version includes in-frame clones alone and lacks a portion of them. The sample lists some 170,000 clones, just under 90% seen once, with about 1.5% in the top ten. CDR1 MNHGY and CDR2 SAAAGT come from the germline V gene. V lost 7 bases and J lost 6, with 12 bases in between. The CDR3 contains 13 residues. What was sequenced was PBMCs. This clonotype was obtained from a woman in her thirties in good health and CMV-seronegative. The chain carries TRBV6-8 and TRBJ2-2, with D hard to call. The CDR3: CASKNPRPGELFF. CDR3 in DNA: TGTGCCAGCAAAAATCCGAGGCCCGGGGAGCTGTTTTTT.